The 25 T cell receptor beta chains given below trace back to one sample, sequenced in a study of T cell repertoires in cytomegalovirus infection. Antigen specificity for these receptors is unknown. Each CDR3 protein is one row after TCRdb ran MiXCR on the reads. Found here are hundreds of thousands of distinct CDR3 sequences, 30% to 35% of them singletons; the top ten hold around 11%. Sequencing used cultured CD8+ T cells from PBMCs, obtained from culture after CMV antigen stimulation. These receptors were obtained from a human donor in good health (CMV status not recorded). Some clones in this sample may be carry-over from other donors' samples.

This clonotype was found a few times. The chain couples TRBV27 to TRBJ1-1; TRBD1 matches 8 bases. J was trimmed by 2 bases and V by 5 bases; bases with no gene match: 4. CDR1 MNHEY and CDR2 SMNVEV come from the germline V gene (reference sequence). This CDR3 is 14 amino acids long. This chain's CDR3 is CASSQGALNTEAFF. DNA for the CDR3: TGTGCCAGCAGTCAGGGGGCATTAAACACTGAAGCTTTCTTT.

This clonotype was seen more than once but under ten times. The chain joins TRBV6-1 to TRBJ2-1; tentative D call: TRBD1 (5 bases). This CDR3 is built from 14 residues. V was pared by 7 bases and J by 9 bases, with 19 bases between. Germline V lookup: CDR1 MNHNS, CDR2 SASEGT. CDR3 sequence: CASKQGKLLTEQFF. For the CDR3, the DNA is TGTGCCAGCAAGCAGGGAAAACTATTAACTGAGCAGTTCTTC.

This chain connects TRBV7-9 to TRBJ1-2, with 7 nucleotides matching TRBD1. V trimming: 9 bases; J trimming: 6 bases; junction bases outside the gene matches: 7. Looked up from germline, CDR1 is SEHNR and CDR2 is FQNEAQ (reference sequence). This CDR3 region has 12 residues. The CDR3 bases are TGTGCCAGAAGGTCACAGGGGCATGGCTACACCTTC. Translating gives CARRSQGHGYTF.

The V and J genes are TRBV27 and TRBJ2-7; no clear D gene. Trimming shortened V by 8 bases and J by 0 bases, and 14 bases separated the two germline ends. Germline V CDR1 and CDR2: MNHEY, SMNVEV (reference sequence). The CDR3 is 14 residues long. The DNA for the CDR3 is TGTGCCAGCCGCCGAGGCCGGAGCTCCTACGAGCAGTACTTC. The encoded protein is CASRRGRSSYEQYF.

The chain joins TRBV19 to TRBJ1-5; the D gene is possibly TRBD1 (6 bases). This CDR3 region has 14 residues. Germline lookup yields CDR1 LNHDA and CDR2 SQIVND (reference sequence). V dropped 3 bases and J dropped 7 bases, with 13 bases sitting between them. The CDR3 bases are TGTGCCAGTAGTATCATGGGGGCTGGGCAGCCCCAGCATTTT. Its protein is CASSIMGAGQPQHF.

V is TRBV6-6 and J is TRBJ2-7; possible D gene TRBD1, 5 bases. Germline CDR1 is MNHNY and CDR2 is SVGAGI (reference sequence). The CDR3 covers 17 residues. V dropped 0 bases and J dropped 0 bases, with 15 bases sitting between them. CDR3 residues: CASSYSQEPTYSYEQYV. In DNA, the CDR3 is TGTGCCAGCAGTTACTCACAGGAACCTACGTACTCCTACGAGCAGTACGTC.

This clonotype was seen many times. J is TRBJ1-5 and V is TRBV7-8; D perhaps matches TRBD1 (6 bases). Germline V lookup: CDR1 SGHVS, CDR2 FQNEAQ. This CDR3 has 17 residues. Trimming took off 5 bases at V and 1 base at J, with 18 bases between the two ends. The CDR3 region has the DNA TGTGCCAGCAGCCGAGGGGTAATCAGGGGAAGCAATCAGCCCCAGCATTTT. Its protein product is CASSRGVIRGSNQPQHF.

The rearrangement uses TRBV2 and TRBJ2-3; perhaps D is TRBD1 or TRBD2 (5 bases each). CDR1 SNHLY and CDR2 FYNNEI come from the germline V gene. The CDR3 is 15 residues long. The V and J ends lost 3 bases and 1 base respectively, with 11 bases between them. The CDR3 region has the DNA TGTGCCAGCAGTGAGGGGGTTGCGGGCACAGATACGCAGTATTTT. This sequence encodes CASSEGVAGTDTQYF.

J is TRBJ2-1 and V is TRBV27; 9 bases line up with TRBD2. V gave up 5 bases and J gave up 4 bases; unmatched junction bases: 12. The CDR3 consists of 17 residues. Germline CDR1 is MNHEY and CDR2 is SMNVEV (reference sequence). The CDR3 DNA is TGTGCCAGCAGTGCCGTTTGGGCTAGCGGGGTATACAATGAGCAGTTCTTC. Translating it yields CASSAVWASGVYNEQFF.

This chain joins TRBV20-1 and TRBJ2-7, with 11 bases lining up with TRBD1. Germline loops: CDR1 DFQATT, CDR2 SNEGSKA (reference sequence). This CDR3 has 15 amino acids. Trimming at V came to 0 bases and at J to 5 bases, leaving 6 bases not matched to a gene. The DNA of the CDR3 is TGCAGTGCTAGAGATCCGGACAGGGGGCTCGACGAGCAGTACTTC. Its translation: CSARDPDRGLDEQYF.

This clonotype has a handful of counts. This chain links TRBV27 with TRBJ1-2; D call uncertain. Looked up from germline, CDR1 is MNHEY and CDR2 is SMNVEV (reference sequence). V lost 5 bases and J 4 bases, leaving 23 bases between the germline ends. The CDR3 is 17 residues long. The CDR3 sequence is CASSVQAHSTETYGYTF. The CDR3 region has the DNA TGTGCCAGCAGTGTACAAGCTCACAGTACCGAAACCTATGGCTACACCTTC.

The chain is built from TRBV5-5 and TRBJ2-7; maybe TRBD2 (6 bases). V was pared by 3 bases and J by 2 bases, with 18 bases between. Germline V gene lookup returns CDR1 SGHKS and CDR2 YYEKEE (reference sequence). The CDR3 has 16 amino acids. The chain's CDR3 is CASSSLPGVAPYEQYV. The CDR3 coding sequence is TGTGCCAGCAGCTCCCTTCCGGGGGTCGCGCCCTACGAGCAGTACGTC.

This chain uses TRBV20-1 with TRBJ2-7; TRBD2 matches at 8 bases. V gave up 3 bases and J gave up 1 base; unmatched junction bases: 5. Germline loops: CDR1 DFQATT, CDR2 SNEGSKA (reference sequence). The CDR3 has 14 residues. CDR3 region: CSASASGFSYEQYV. The CDR3 nucleotides are TGCAGTGCTAGCGCTAGCGGGTTTTCCTACGAGCAGTACGTC.

This clonotype has ten or more counts. The chain has TRBV7-9 and TRBJ1-5, with D possibly matching TRBD1 (5 bases). Trimming shortened V by 5 bases and J by 1 base, and 9 bases separated the two germline ends. The CDR3 runs to 14 residues. Germline CDR1 SEHNR, CDR2 FQNEAQ (reference sequence). CDR3: CASSPTESNQPQHF. CDR3 nucleotide sequence: TGTGCCAGCAGCCCGACAGAGAGCAATCAGCCCCAGCATTTT.

This clonotype has only a few counts. This sequence joins TRBV7-3 and TRBJ2-3; D not certain. The CDR3 sequence is 17 residues long. Germline values: CDR1 SGHTA, CDR2 FQGTGA. V was clipped by 1 base and J by 5 bases, with 19 bases between them. The CDR3 nucleotides read TGTGCCAGCAGCTTAAACGTACTACCCCCCCCCGGAGATACGCAGTATTTT. Translation gives CASSLNVLPPPGDTQYF. The full variable domain, completed using reference TRBV7-3 and TRBJ2-3, is GAGVSQTPSNKVTEKGKYVELRCDPISGHTALYWYRQSLGQGPEFLIYFQGTGAADDSGLPNDRFFAVRPEGSVSTLKIQRTERGDSAVYLCASSLNVLPPPGDTQYFGPGTRLTVL.

This clonotype was counted many times. The chain has TRBV7-8 and TRBJ2-3; D gene ambiguous. Looked up from germline, CDR1 is SGHVS and CDR2 is FQNEAQ. The V and J ends lost 2 bases and 0 bases respectively, with 12 bases between them. CDR3 length: 16 amino acids. The CDR3 bases are TGTGCCAGCAGCTTAAAAACTGTTTATAGCACAGATACGCAGTATTTT. This translates into CASSLKTVYSTDTQYF.

The chain combines TRBV9 with TRBJ2-2; D remains ambiguous. The CDR3 covers 13 residues. Germline V gives CDR1 SGDLS, CDR2 YYNGEE. Trimming pared 1 base from V and 5 bases from J, leaving 6 bases between. The CDR3 region is CASSVSKTGELFF. The CDR3 nucleotides are TGTGCCAGCAGCGTATCCAAGACCGGGGAGCTGTTTTTT.

The chain links TRBV15 to TRBJ1-5; D remains unclear. V lost 9 bases and J 0 bases, leaving 21 bases between the germline ends. The germline V gene encodes CDR1 LNHNV and CDR2 YYDKDF (reference sequence). This CDR3 has 17 amino acids. CDR3: CATRTDPVRNSNQPQHF. The CDR3, as DNA: TGTGCCACTCGGACGGATCCGGTGAGAAATAGCAATCAGCCCCAGCATTTT.

The chain employs TRBV6-5 and TRBJ2-5; no reliable D call. The V gene's germline CDR1 is MNHEY and CDR2 SVGAGI. CDR3 length: 14 residues. Trimming pared 7 bases from V and 5 bases from J, leaving 17 bases between. As DNA, the CDR3 is TGTGCCAGCACTCCACTTGTAGATCGTGAGACCCAGTACTTC. Its protein product is CASTPLVDRETQYF.

This clonotype was counted a few times. The CDR3 nucleotides read TGTGCCACCTCCCCAGGGGACACTGAAGCTTTCTTT. Translating it yields CATSPGDTEAFF. V usage is TRBV24-1 and J usage is TRBJ1-1; D is possibly TRBD1 (6 bases). The V end was cut by 9 bases, the J end by 3 bases, with 10 bases between. CDR3 length equals 12 residues. From germline, CDR1 is KGHDR and CDR2 SFDVKD.

On this clonotype itself: A much bigger clone sits one base away, suggesting this may be a read error. The rearrangement links TRBV6-1 to TRBJ1-5, with D possibly TRBD1 on 6 matching bases. Germline assignment: CDR1 MNHNS and CDR2 SASEGT. This CDR3 is 13 amino acids long. Deletions cut 4 bases from V and 15 bases from J, with 19 bases between. CDR3 loop: CASSGRTAQAPHF. The CDR3 DNA reads TGTGCCAGCAGTGGGAGGACAGCCCAAGCCCCGCATTTT.

This clonotype has a handful of counts. V gene TRBV7-8 combines with J gene TRBJ1-6; D is ambiguous. V lost 1 base and J lost 3, with 10 bases in between. CDR3 length: 16 amino acids. The germline V gene encodes CDR1 SGHVS and CDR2 FQNEAQ. CDR3 in DNA: TGTGCCAGCAGCTTAGACAGAACCTTCTATAATTCACCCCTCCACTTT. Translated, it gives CASSLDRTFYNSPLHF.

This chain joins TRBV7-2 and TRBJ2-1; 7 nucleotides match TRBD1. CDR3 length: 15 residues. Germline V gene sequence: CDR1 SGHTA, CDR2 FQGNSA. Germline trimming cut 5 bases from V and 7 bases from J; bases unmatched to any gene: 11. The chain's CDR3 is CASSLDTGAVNEQFF. CDR3 nucleotide sequence: TGTGCCAGCAGCCTAGACACAGGGGCTGTGAATGAGCAGTTCTTC.

This clonotype has more than one count but fewer than ten. The chain links TRBV9 to TRBJ1-3; the D gene is possibly TRBD1 (5 bases). Germline CDR1 reads SGDLS; CDR2 reads YYNGEE. This CDR3 comprises 16 residues. Deletions cut 4 bases from V and 0 bases from J, with 14 bases between. CDR3 sequence: CASSRDFLSSGNTIYF. DNA of the CDR3: TGTGCCAGCAGCCGGGACTTCCTGAGCTCTGGAAACACCATATATTTT.

By share, this clonotype counts as medium-sized. The chain recombines TRBV7-3 with TRBJ2-3, with TRBD2 identical over 9 bases. J was trimmed by 2 bases and V by 4 bases; bases with no gene match: 16. The germline V gene has CDR1 SGHTA and CDR2 FQGTGA. This CDR3 has 19 amino acids. In nucleotides, the CDR3 is TGTGCCAGCAGCTCAGCCCTGTTAGCTAGCGGGGATTTCACAGATACGCAGTATTTT. It translates to CASSSALLASGDFTDTQYF.